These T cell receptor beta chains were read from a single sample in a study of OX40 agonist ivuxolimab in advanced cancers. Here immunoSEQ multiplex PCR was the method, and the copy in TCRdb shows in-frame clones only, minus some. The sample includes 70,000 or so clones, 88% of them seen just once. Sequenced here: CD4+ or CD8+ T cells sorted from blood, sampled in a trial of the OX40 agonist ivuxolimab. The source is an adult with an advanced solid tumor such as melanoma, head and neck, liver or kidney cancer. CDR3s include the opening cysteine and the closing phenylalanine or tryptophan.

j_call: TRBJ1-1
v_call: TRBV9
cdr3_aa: CASSAYLDRNTEAFF

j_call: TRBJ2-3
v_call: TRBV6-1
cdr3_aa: CASSEVGAGTDTQYF

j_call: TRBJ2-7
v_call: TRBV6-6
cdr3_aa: CASSLSVGGLGQYF

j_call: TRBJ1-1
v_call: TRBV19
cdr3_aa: CASSVDRGTEAFF

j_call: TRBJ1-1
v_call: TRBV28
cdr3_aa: CASTFPRGDRGNTEAFF

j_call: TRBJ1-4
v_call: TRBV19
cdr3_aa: CASKENEGVEKLFF

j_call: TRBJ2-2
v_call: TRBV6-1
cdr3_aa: CASSERRVIAGELFF

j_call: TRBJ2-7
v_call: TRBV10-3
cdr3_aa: CAISPTGYEQYF

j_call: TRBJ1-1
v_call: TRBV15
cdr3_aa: CATSTGQAVMNTEAFF

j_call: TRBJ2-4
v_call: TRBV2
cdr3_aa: CASSAGTSGRAQYF

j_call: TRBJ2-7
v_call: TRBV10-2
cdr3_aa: CASSEPAPGLAYHYEQYF

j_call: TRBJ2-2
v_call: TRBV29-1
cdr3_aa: CSVEQLTSGSRGGELFF

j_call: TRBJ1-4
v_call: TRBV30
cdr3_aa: CAWSVSWATNEKLFF

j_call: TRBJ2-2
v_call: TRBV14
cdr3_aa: CASSQVGRIAGELFF

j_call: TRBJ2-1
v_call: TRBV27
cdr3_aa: CASSLFWGLGQEREDEQFF

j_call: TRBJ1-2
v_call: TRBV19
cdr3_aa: CASSILQGNYGYTF

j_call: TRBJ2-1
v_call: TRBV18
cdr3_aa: CASSPPIAGGRGNEQFF

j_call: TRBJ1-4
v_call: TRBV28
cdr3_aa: CATHGGPNEKLFF